This T cell receptor (beta chain) is drawn from a study of T cell responses to AZD1222 COVID-19 vaccine. Study-level findings and limits: Seropositive at baseline were only five or six AZD1222 recipients.

Concerning this clone: Its antigen is unidentified.

TCRdb's copy holds only in-frame clones and misses some; the assay was immunoSEQ multiplex PCR. The sample holds roughly 160,000 clones, 85% to 95% seen once. Germline lookup yields CDR1 SGHNT and CDR2 YENEEA. There are 17 residues in the CDR3. V dropped 6 bases and J dropped 1 base, with 22 bases sitting between them. The clonotype was recovered from an adult in good health. The specimen comprised peripheral blood, sampled on day 0 of AZD1222 vaccination. The J gene is TRBJ2-7, the V gene TRBV11-3; D possibly uses TRBD1 or TRBD2 (5 bases each). The chain's CDR3 is CASSQRGEVRTSYEQYF. For the CDR3, the DNA is TGTGCCAGCAGTCAGCGAGGGGAAGTCCGGACTTCCTACGAGCAGTACTTC.